This paragraph covers one T cell receptor beta chain sequence. Its antigen is unidentified. The sample comes from a study of CD4+ T cells in melanoma. The method was immunoSEQ multiplex PCR; TCRdb's version includes in-frame clones alone and lacks a portion of them. Here the sample spans 5,500 to 8,000 clones, approximately 69% being singletons. Study-wide points: In melanoma, neoantigen-specific CD4+ T cells reportedly differed in differentiation state. CD8+ T cell, macrophage and B cell function reportedly correlated with neoantigen-specific CD4+ T cells.

Germline assignment: CDR1 SGHRS and CDR2 YFSETQ. CDR3 length: 15 amino acids. V dropped 0 bases and J dropped 5; count of bases not matched to a gene: 6. This chain connects TRBV5-1 to TRBJ1-1; 8 bases align to TRBD1. The sample taken for sequencing was cells from a culture (not recorded whether cultured in vitro). The receptor's source is a human donor with melanoma. The CDR3: CASSLAQGARTEAFF. In nucleotides, the CDR3 is TGCGCCAGCAGCTTGGCCCAGGGGGCGCGGACTGAAGCTTTCTTT.